This TCR beta chain was identified in a study of molecular identifiers for immune sequencing clone quantification listed by TCRdb under 2018. With respect to the entire study: For a replicate experiment, RNA from approximately 20,000 or 100,000 naive CD8 T cells was divided into five aliquots, of which four were sequenced. CD8 T cells were used in a methods study to benchmark molecular-identifier clustering-based TCR repertoire sequencing (MIDCIRS) and TCR RNA copy counting. Here is what the overall study found, with its caveats: When barcode sub-clustering was omitted, TCR diversity was inflated by chimeric consensus sequences, with chimeras reaching as high as 47%. A single cell's worth of spiked-in Jurkat TCR RNA was reported detectable even among one million naive CD8 T cells. In CMV-specific effector cells, clones with more than 20 RNA copies contained over 99% of molecules, whereas in naive cells such clones contained under 1% of molecules. Highly expanded clone sizes could be underestimated if identical TCR molecules share a barcode. Modeling indicated roughly 3.3 TCR RNA copies recovered per cell, compared with 9 to 10 by digital PCR, which implies a capture efficiency of approximately 31%. Naive libraries contained spiked-in Jurkat TCR RNA (roughly ten copies' worth), which is not part of the donor repertoire.

The receptor library was made with PCR. TCRdb lists the instrument as NextSeq 500. Bulk TCR libraries were prepared as previously described, using TCR primers listed in Table S5. Total RNA was purified with the Qiagen AllPrep DNA/RNA kit. Before any analysis, reads coming from multiple sequencing runs of the same library were combined into one pool. In the original analysis: Only reads with exact TCR constant sequence were kept, trimmed to 150 nt, and grouped by their 12-nt molecular barcodes. Reads in each barcode group were sub-clustered using a 15% Levenshtein threshold, and a quality-weighted consensus sequence was built for each RNA molecule. Non-functional sequences were excluded, and lower-count sequences lying one edit away from another sequence were also excluded. On the basis of fitting two negative binomial distributions, barcode sub-clusters with fewer than 20% of the maximum read count were discarded. The raw public reads went through TCRdb reprocessing: fastp at Q25, MiXCR clone calling, in-frame beta chains kept. Merged by CDR3 protein, the rows form single entries marked with the most common genes and DNA. For this entry, the V and J calls and clone size follow TCRdb and not the study's own pipeline. This sample is represented by hundreds of thousands of distinct CDR3 sequences; 25% of them were singletons. Of the sample, approximately 0.75% falls within the top ten clones.

Regarding this clonotype: Its antigen is still unknown. One base away there is no much larger clone; base qualities are not given.

Libraries of naive CD8 T cells were generated from roughly 18,000 to 920,000 sorted cells, with 10%, 30% or 50% of the purified RNA used. Naive CD8 T cells were FACS-sorted as CD8+CD4-CCR7+CD45RA+ on a BD FACSAria II into RLT Plus buffer. To test detection sensitivity, Jurkat RNA equal to around 11 TCR copies was added to samples of about 18,000-1,100,000 naive CD8 T cells. Enrichment of CD8 T cells was performed with RosetteSep CD8+ T Cell Enrichment Cocktail and Ficoll-Paque, after which ACK red cell lysis was carried out. The CDR3 sequence holds 15 residues, the cysteine and phenylalanine included. Only CDR3 DNA is held: 45 bases, read in frame from base 1. The junction shows trimming of 0 bases on V and 3 bases on J, plus 11 bases between the germline ends. CDR1 and CDR2 were assigned from the germline V gene (reference sequence) as LGHDT and YNNKEL.

The TCR originated in a human donor in good health. Some libraries in this study had Jurkat cell RNA spiked in. The chain was built from TRBV3-1 and TRBJ1-2; the D gene is unclear. Sample: naive CD8+ T cells from blood, with Jurkat cell RNA spiked in. According to the study, the label for this sample's cell subset or site signals: FACS-sorted CD8+CD4-CCR7+CD45RA+ naive T cells. This receptor carries the CDR3 CASSQEPQYDYGYTF. The DNA reads as follows: TGTGCCAGCAGCCAAGAACCTCAATACGACTATGGCTACACCTTC. Outside the CDR3, residues come from the reference TRBV3-1 and TRBJ1-2 proteins, so the full variable domain is: DTAVSQTPKYLVTQMGNDKSIKCEQNLGHDTMYWYKQDSKKFLKIMFSYNNKELIINETVPNRFSPKSPDKAHLNLHINSLELGDSAVYFCASSQEPQYDYGYTFGSGTRLTVV.